Following are 9 T cell receptor beta chains from one sample sequenced in a study of control samples from healthy donors and cancer patients. Clones were sequenced by immunoSEQ multiplex PCR, and TCRdb holds only the in-frame ones, with some missing. This sample has 85,000 to 95,000 clones, with roughly 82% found just once. The sample consisted of blood. The receptors stem from a woman in her fifties or sixties in good health.

The chain is built from TRBV5-1 and TRBJ2-1, with D uncertain. The CDR3 totals 13 residues. Trimming cost V 0 bases and J 9 bases, with 10 bases left between them. Germline V gene data show CDR1 as SGHRS and CDR2 as YFSETQ. CDR3 coding DNA: TGCGCCAGCAGCTTGGCCTACGTGGGTGAGCAGTTCTTC. Its translation: CASSLAYVGEQFF.

This sequence joins TRBV24-1 and TRBJ2-7; D might be TRBD2 (6 bases). CDR3 length: 16 residues. Trimming stripped 4 bases from V and 5 bases from J, with 20 bases between. Germline CDR1 is KGHDR and CDR2 is SFDVKD. Written as DNA, the CDR3 is TGTGCCACCAGTGAGTTTATCAACCCGTCGGGGGACGAGCAGTACTTC. Encoded protein: CATSEFINPSGDEQYF.

The chain is built from TRBV14 and TRBJ2-1; 8 bases are shared with TRBD2. The CDR3 spans 19 residues. Trimming removed 0 bases from V and 4 bases from J; junction bases left unmatched: 14. In germline, CDR1 is SGHDN, CDR2 FVKESK. The CDR3 bases are TGTGCCAGCAGCCAAGATTGGATAGCGGGGTCCCGGGCATACAATGAGCAGTTCTTC. Amino acid sequence: CASSQDWIAGSRAYNEQFF.

This chain uses TRBV27 with TRBJ2-7, with TRBD1 matching over 9 bases. The V gene end was trimmed by 5 bases and the J gene end by 3 bases; junction bases not matched to a gene: 5. The CDR3 is 14 amino acids. CDR1 and CDR2 (germline): MNHEY, SMNVEV (reference sequence). CDR3 in DNA: TGTGCCAGCAGTCTGACAGGGGGGGGCTACGAGCAGTACTTC. As protein: CASSLTGGGYEQYF.

CDR3 region: CAISESAGAIEQYF. The CDR3 DNA reads TGTGCCATCAGTGAGTCTGCGGGAGCGATTGAGCAGTACTTC. The chain recombines TRBV10-3 with TRBJ2-7; 7 bases are a match to TRBD2. Per the germline V gene, CDR1 is ENHRY and CDR2 is SYGVKD. The CDR3 spans 14 residues. Germline trimming cut 0 bases from V and 7 bases from J; bases unmatched to any gene: 6.

This chain links TRBV28 with TRBJ2-7; no firm D call. Trimming cost V 7 bases and J 5 bases, with 15 bases left between them. Germline lookup yields CDR1 MDHEN and CDR2 SYDVKM. The CDR3 is made up of 13 amino acids. CDR3 coding DNA: TGTGCCAGCATAGAGTCCACTCAGCACGAGCAGTACTTC. Amino acids: CASIESTQHEQYF. Full variable domain (outside the CDR3, taken from reference TRBV28 and TRBJ2-7): DVKVTQSSRYLVKRTGEKVFLECVQDMDHENMFWYRQDPGLGLRLIYFSYDVKMKEKGDIPEGYSVSREKKERFSLILESASTNQTSMYLCASIESTQHEQYFGPGTRLTVT.

The V and J genes are TRBV4-1 and TRBJ2-7, with 10 bases fitting TRBD2. V trimming: 2 bases; J trimming: 4 bases; junction bases outside the gene matches: 8. The CDR3 spans 16 residues. The germline gives CDR1 MGHRA, CDR2 YSYEKL. CDR3 sequence: CASSQPGSGRGYEQYF. The CDR3 DNA reads TGCGCCAGCAGCCAACCTGGGAGCGGGAGGGGTTACGAGCAGTACTTC.

V is TRBV7-2 and J is TRBJ2-3, with 8 bases identical to TRBD2. The CDR3 consists of 16 residues. V dropped 4 bases and J dropped 1; count of bases not matched to a gene: 7. Germline assignment: CDR1 SGHTA and CDR2 FQGNSA. CDR3 DNA sequence: TGTGCCAGCAGCTCCGGCGGGGGGCTCGGCACAGATACGCAGTATTTT. As protein: CASSSGGGLGTDTQYF.

In its sample, this clone was seen once. The V and J genes are TRBV2 and TRBJ1-4, with 11 bases that match TRBD1. The CDR3 is 15 amino acids. CDR1 SNHLY and CDR2 FYNNEI come from the germline V gene. Trimming took 6 bases from V and 2 from J; bases not matched to a gene: 2. The CDR3 nucleotides read TGTGCCAGCAGGGACAGGGGGCTCACTAATGAAAAACTGTTTTTT. This gives the protein CASRDRGLTNEKLFF. The variable domain in full, completed from reference TRBV2 and TRBJ1-4, reads EPEVTQTPSHQVTQMGQEVILRCVPISNHLYFYWYRQILGQKVEFLVSFYNNEISEKSEIFDDQFSVERPDGSNFTLKIRSTKLEDSAMYFCASRDRGLTNEKLFFGSGTQLSVL.